Listed below are T cell receptor beta chains from one sample, sequenced in a study of graft-versus-host responses after intestinal transplantation. Libraries were prepared by immunoSEQ multiplex PCR; TCRdb keeps only in-frame clonotypes and omits some of them. In the table there are more than 6,500 clones, around 28% of which are singletons. The specimen comprised alloreactive CD4+ T cells from a mixed lymphocyte reaction culture, sampled before intestinal transplant. These receptors were obtained from a human patient who received an intestinal transplant. Each CDR3 is given with its conserved first and last residue. The D gene is left open where the match is weak. Size is stated for part of the rows, as once, few or many counts, or as a class when the clone is expanded.

j_call d_call clone_size v_call cdr3_length cdr3_nt cdr3_aa
TRBJ1-5 NA NA TRBV10-2 15 TGCGCCAGCAGTGATTGGGTGGGGAACAATCAGCCCCAGCATTTT CASSDWVGNNQPQHF
TRBJ1-5 NA NA TRBV6-5 14 TGTGCCAGCAGTCCGGGACAACTTCATCAGCCCCAGCATTTT CASSPGQLHQPQHF
TRBJ2-1 TRBD2 NA TRBV7-3 15 TGTGCCAGCAGCTTAACGTATGGGACGGGAGGGGAGCAGTTCTTC CASSLTYGTGGEQFF
TRBJ2-1 NA few TRBV11-3 14 TGTGCCAGCAGCCCCCGCACCACCTACAATGAGCAGTTCTTC CASSPRTTYNEQFF
TRBJ1-2 TRBD1 NA TRBV6-6 12 TGTGCCAGTACAGGGGCGCCCTATGGCTACACCTTC CASTGAPYGYTF
TRBJ2-6 TRBD1 medium-sized TRBV14 20 TGTGCCAGCAGCCAAGCTTTAGGACAGGCTGACCATTTGGGGGCCAACGTCCTGACTTTC CASSQALGQADHLGANVLTF
TRBJ1-1 NA few TRBV7-3 13 TGTGCCAGCAGCTTTACTCAGGGAACTGAAGCTTTCTTT CASSFTQGTEAFF
TRBJ2-1 NA NA TRBV19 14 TGTGCCAGTAGTATTGGAGAGAACTACAATGAGCAGTTCTTC CASSIGENYNEQFF
TRBJ2-5 TRBD2 few TRBV5-1 15 TGCGCCAGCAGCCGGGGGGGGCGGAGCCAAGAGACCCAGTACTTC CASSRGGRSQETQYF
TRBJ1-2 TRBD1 medium-sized TRBV10-3 14 TGTGCCACCGGACAGGATCTATCGAACTATGGCTACACCTTC CATGQDLSNYGYTF
TRBJ2-7 NA few TRBV6-1 15 TGTGCCAGCAGAAGGGGGAGCGGGGCTGACTACGAGCAGTACTTC CASRRGSGADYEQYF
TRBJ2-5 TRBD1 few TRBV6-1 13 TGTGCCAGCAGGTTCAGGGGGCGAGAGACCCAGTACTTC CASRFRGRETQYF
TRBJ2-1 NA many TRBV5-1 15 TGCGCCAGCAGCTTGGGGGGACTGGGGTACAGTGAGCAGTTCTTC CASSLGGLGYSEQFF
TRBJ2-5 NA NA TRBV18 13 TGTGCCAGCTCACCAATGAACCAAGAGACCCAGTACTTC CASSPMNQETQYF
TRBJ2-2 TRBD2 medium-sized TRBV7-7 15 TGTGCTAGCAGCCCAACTAGCGGCGGAAAGGGGGAGCTGTTTTTT CASSPTSGGKGELFF
TRBJ2-3 NA NA TRBV11-2 13 TGTGCCAGCAGCAAAATCGTAGGAGCGGTTTTGGGTTTT CASSKIVGAVLGF
TRBJ2-2 NA NA TRBV7-3 18 TGTGCCAGCAGCTTACTCCTCGGGCAGAGCGCGAACACCGGGGAGCTGTTTTTT CASSLLLGQSANTGELFF
TRBJ2-7 TRBD1 few TRBV6-9 14 TGTGCCAGCAGTAGAGCAGGGGGCTTCTACGAGCAGTACTTC CASSRAGGFYEQYF
TRBJ2-7 NA NA TRBV27 14 TGTGCCAGCAGTTTACGGGGACCCCAGGACGAGCAGTACTTC CASSLRGPQDEQYF
TRBJ2-3 NA NA TRBV14 16 TGTGCCAGCAGCCGTTTAAGCGGGCTCCTCACAGATACGCAGTATTTT CASSRLSGLLTDTQYF
TRBJ1-4 TRBD1 NA TRBV19 14 TGTGCCAGTAGTATCCAGGGGGCGGATGAAAAACTGTTTTTT CASSIQGADEKLFF
TRBJ2-7 NA NA TRBV6-9 15 TGTGCCAGCAGTTACCCGTCGACAGGCTTCGGAGAGCAGTACTTC CASSYPSTGFGEQYF
TRBJ2-1 TRBD2 NA TRBV18 16 TGTGCCAGCTCACCGGGACTAGCGGATTTGTTCGATGAGCAGTTCTTC CASSPGLADLFDEQFF
TRBJ2-5 NA NA TRBV5-1 14 TGCGCCAGCAGCTTGGGGGTGGGGTGCGAGACCCAGTACTTC CASSLGVGCETQYF
TRBJ2-1 TRBD1 NA TRBV9 16 TGTGCCAGCAGCGTAGTGGGGACAGACTCCTACAATGAGCAGTTCTTC CASSVVGTDSYNEQFF
TRBJ2-1 TRBD2 NA TRBV4-2 18 TGTGCCAGCAGCCAACCCGGGACTAGCGAGGGGCTTACGGATGAGCAGTTCTTC CASSQPGTSEGLTDEQFF
TRBJ2-7 TRBD1 few TRBV6-6 15 TGTGCCAGCAGTTACACTGGGACAGGGGGGTACGAGCAGTACTTC CASSYTGTGGYEQYF
TRBJ1-2 NA few TRBV7-9 13 TGTGCCAGCAGCTCGGGACTCACCTATGGCTACACCTTC CASSSGLTYGYTF
TRBJ2-1 NA NA TRBV5-1 14 TGCGCCAGCAGCTGGGGGGGGGCGCTCAATGAGCAGTTCTTC CASSWGGALNEQFF
TRBJ1-1 NA few TRBV5-7 14 TGTGCCAGCAGCTTCCTGGGAGTGAACACTGAAGCTTTCTTT CASSFLGVNTEAFF
TRBJ1-1 NA large TRBV29-1 13 TGCAGCGCCCGGTGGGTAGAGAACACTGAAGCTTTCTTT CSARWVENTEAFF
TRBJ2-1 NA medium-sized TRBV13 16 TGTGCCAGCAGCCCACCTAAGGGTCTCGTGAGAAATGAGCAGTTCTTC CASSPPKGLVRNEQFF
TRBJ1-1 NA NA TRBV6-1 15 TGTGCCAGCAGGGCTGGGTCTCAGTTGAACACTGAAGCTTTCTTT CASRAGSQLNTEAFF
TRBJ1-2 NA few TRBV6-6 14 TGTGCCAGCAGCCGGACAGCTAAAAACTATGGCTACACCTTC CASSRTAKNYGYTF
TRBJ1-4 NA NA TRBV7-2 13 TGTGCCAGCAGCTCGTACCCGCCGGGGGGACTGTTTTTT CASSSYPPGGLFF
TRBJ2-1 TRBD1 NA TRBV5-6 14 TGTGCCAGCAGCTTAACAGGGGTCTACAATGAGCAGTTCTTC CASSLTGVYNEQFF
TRBJ2-7 NA NA TRBV28 14 TGTGCCAGCAGTTCCCCGGGGCATCTCTACGAGCAGTACTTC CASSSPGHLYEQYF
TRBJ2-1 TRBD2 medium-sized TRBV18 15 TGTGCCAGCTCACTGGCTAGCGGGAGGGCGTATGAGCAGTTCTTC CASSLASGRAYEQFF
TRBJ2-7 NA few TRBV6-1 13 TGTGCCAGCAGCCTCGGACGGTCCTACGAGCAGTACTTC CASSLGRSYEQYF
TRBJ2-3 NA NA TRBV7-9 14 TGTGCCAGCAGCTTAAAACAAGTGGCAGATACGCAGTATTTT CASSLKQVADTQYF
TRBJ1-2 NA medium-sized TRBV25-1 15 TGTGCCAGCACCCCGAGGACGGGAAATTTCTATGGCTACACCTTC CASTPRTGNFYGYTF
TRBJ2-6 NA NA TRBV19 19 TGTGCCAGTAGTAGGGGACCGGTCGGAGGGAGCTCTGGGGCCAACGTCCTGACTTTC CASSRGPVGGSSGANVLTF
TRBJ2-6 TRBD1 NA TRBV5-1 18 TGCGCCAGCAGCACCGTACAGGGGCTTAGCTCTGGGGCCAACGTCCTGACTTTC CASSTVQGLSSGANVLTF
TRBJ1-1 NA NA TRBV11-2 14 TGTGCCAGCAGCTTAGTATCGTCTTTCACTGAAGCTTTCTTT CASSLVSSFTEAFF
TRBJ2-3 NA NA TRBV2 12 TGTGCCAGCAGTGTTAGCGGTTACACGCAGTATTTT CASSVSGYTQYF
TRBJ1-3 NA NA TRBV25-1 14 TGTGCCAGCAGTGCCGCAGGGTCCGGAAACACCATATATTTT CASSAAGSGNTIYF
TRBJ2-7 NA NA TRBV7-2 15 TGTGCCAGCAGCCCCACCTTCAACCTTCCCTACGAGCAGTACTTC CASSPTFNLPYEQYF
TRBJ2-5 NA NA TRBV25-1 13 TGTGCCAGCAGTCGGGACATTCAAGAGACCCAGTACTTC CASSRDIQETQYF
TRBJ1-2 NA NA TRBV6-6 15 TGTGCCAGCAGTTACGCGGGGTTAGCTAACTATGGCTACACCTTC CASSYAGLANYGYTF
TRBJ1-3 NA medium-sized TRBV6-5 13 TGTGCCAGCAGTCGGGGCCCCGGAAACACCATATATTTT CASSRGPGNTIYF
TRBJ2-5 NA NA TRBV6-5 12 TGTGCCAGCAGTTACTCGGACACCGGCCCGTACTTC CASSYSDTGPYF
TRBJ1-5 NA NA TRBV18 17 TGTGCCAGCTCACCGTTTGGACAGACCTTTAGCAATCAGCCCCAGCATTTT CASSPFGQTFSNQPQHF
TRBJ1-4 TRBD1 few TRBV9 14 TGTGCCAGCAGCAGGACAGGGGTTAATGAAAAACTGTTTTTT CASSRTGVNEKLFF
TRBJ2-1 NA NA TRBV5-1 15 TGCGCCAGCAGCTTTGGCGCAGCAACCTACAATGAGCAGTTCTTC CASSFGAATYNEQFF
TRBJ2-5 NA few TRBV25-1 15 TGTGCCAGCAGTGAAGGAGTGCTAGCCCAAGAGACCCAGTACTTC CASSEGVLAQETQYF
TRBJ2-3 NA few TRBV25-1 15 TGTGCCAGCAGTGAACGGGGCGGCTACACAGATACGCAGTATTTT CASSERGGYTDTQYF
TRBJ1-4 NA NA TRBV27 14 TGTGCCAGCAGTTCACAGGCTTTAGGTGAAAAACTGTTTTTT CASSSQALGEKLFF
TRBJ2-5 NA few TRBV10-3 12 TGTGCCATCAGTGGAGGTCCAGAGACCCAGTACTTC CAISGGPETQYF
TRBJ2-7 NA few TRBV6-6 13 TGTGCCAGCAGTTATACCCCATCCTACGAGCAGTACTTC CASSYTPSYEQYF
TRBJ2-2 NA NA TRBV7-8 14 TGTGCCAGCAGCTTAGGGTTCCCAACCGGGGAGCTGTTTTTT CASSLGFPTGELFF